This entry features one T cell receptor (beta chain) sequence. The data stem from a study of T cells after yellow fever vaccination. Each CDR3 protein is one row after TCRdb ran MiXCR on the 5' RACE reads. Counted here are roughly 330,000 distinct CDR3 sequences, around 7% occurring once; the ten biggest clones make up roughly a sixth. Sequenced material: PBMCs, taken more than 40 days after the first yellow fever vaccination. This TCR derives from a man between 18 and 35 years old who received the YFV17D yellow fever vaccine.

This CDR3 is CASSTGTSIFHNEQFF. In nucleotides, the CDR3 is TGTGCCAGCAGCACCGGGACTAGCATTTTCCACAATGAGCAGTTCTTC. This rearrangement joins TRBV5-6 to TRBJ2-1; TRBD2 agrees at 9 bases. The CDR3 is made up of 16 amino acids. J was trimmed by 5 bases and V by 4 bases; bases with no gene match: 10. In germline, CDR1 is SGHDT, CDR2 YYEEEE.